This TCR beta chain was captured by sequencing in a study of blood T cell repertoires in COVID-19. The CDR3 length is 12 residues. CDR1 is MDHEN and CDR2 is SYDVKM in the germline V gene. Trimming left V 7 bases short and J 3 bases short, with 4 bases between. The protocol was immunoSEQ multiplex PCR, while the TCRdb copy is restricted to in-frame clones and leaves out a portion. Of 46,000 or so clones in the sample, approximately 87% were seen once. Sequencing used peripheral blood. V usage is TRBV28 and J usage is TRBJ2-6; no clear D gene. The TCR originated in a human donor in a cohort sampled during active COVID-19. This CDR3 is CASTGGANVLTF. The DNA for the CDR3 is TGTGCCAGCACGGGTGGGGCCAACGTCCTGACTTTC.